Listed here is a single TCR beta chain. Sequenced by immunoSEQ multiplex PCR; TCRdb stores in-frame clones only, minus some. The sample has 250,000 to 400,000 clones, 75% to 90% seen once; the top ten hold roughly 5.2%. The length of the CDR3 is 15 residues. In germline, CDR1 is SGHRS, CDR2 YFSETQ. The V and J ends lost 2 bases and 6 bases, in that order; junction bases with no gene match: 7. Categorization into cohorts depended on clinical history that participants reported. The data were obtained in a study of blood T cell repertoires in COVID-19. The sequencing input was PBMCs or T cells enriched from blood (not recorded which). V is TRBV5-1 and J is TRBJ2-1; the match to TRBD1 covers 8 bases. The receptor comes from a man in his sixties who had recovered from COVID-19. The CDR3 sequence: CASSLPAQGVNEQFF. The CDR3, as DNA: TGCGCCAGCAGCTTACCTGCACAGGGGGTCAATGAGCAGTTCTTC.